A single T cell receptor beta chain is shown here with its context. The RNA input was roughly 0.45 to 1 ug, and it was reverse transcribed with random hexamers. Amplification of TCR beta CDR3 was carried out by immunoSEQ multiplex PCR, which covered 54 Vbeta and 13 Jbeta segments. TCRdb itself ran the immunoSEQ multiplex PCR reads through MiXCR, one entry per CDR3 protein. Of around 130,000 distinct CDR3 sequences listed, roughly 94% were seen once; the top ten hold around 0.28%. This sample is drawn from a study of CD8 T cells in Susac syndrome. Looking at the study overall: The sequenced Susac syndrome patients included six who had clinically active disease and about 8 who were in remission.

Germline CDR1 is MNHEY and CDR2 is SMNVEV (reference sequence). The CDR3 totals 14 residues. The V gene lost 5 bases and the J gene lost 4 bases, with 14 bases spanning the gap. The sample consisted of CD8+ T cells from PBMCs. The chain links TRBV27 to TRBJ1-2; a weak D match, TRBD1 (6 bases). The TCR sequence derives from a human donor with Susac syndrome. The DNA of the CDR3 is TGTGCCAGCAGTGCCGCGGGACACCGCTATGGCTACACCTTC. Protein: CASSAAGHRYGYTF.